This TCR beta chain came from a study of T cell responses to AZD1222 COVID-19 vaccine. CDR3 length: 14 amino acids. The V gene's germline CDR1 is LGHDT and CDR2 YNNKEL (reference sequence). Trimming left V 4 bases short and J 3 bases short, with 13 bases between. The table came from immunoSEQ multiplex PCR; TCRdb's copy has only in-frame clones and leaves some out. Of about 110,000 clones in the sample, about 92% were seen once. Sequencing used peripheral blood, obtained 28 days after the second AZD1222 dose. The TCR was taken from an adult who received the AZD1222 COVID-19 vaccine. This chain joins TRBV3-1 (or the pseudogene TRBV3-2) and TRBJ2-7; D could derive from TRBD1 or TRBD2 (5 bases each). The CDR3 loop reads CASSPRDGGYEQYF. The CDR3 nucleotides read TGTGCCAGCAGCCCCCGGGACGGAGGCTACGAGCAGTACTTC.